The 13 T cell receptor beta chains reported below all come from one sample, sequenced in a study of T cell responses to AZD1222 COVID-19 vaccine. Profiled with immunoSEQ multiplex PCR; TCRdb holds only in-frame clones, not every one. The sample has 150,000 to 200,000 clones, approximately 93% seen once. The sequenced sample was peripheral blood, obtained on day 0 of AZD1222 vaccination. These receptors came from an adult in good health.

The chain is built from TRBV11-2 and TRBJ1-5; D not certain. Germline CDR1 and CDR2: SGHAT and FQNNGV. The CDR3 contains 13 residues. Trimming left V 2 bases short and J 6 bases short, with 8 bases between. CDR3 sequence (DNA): TGTGCCAGCAGCTTATCCGGTCTTCAGCCCCAGCATTTT. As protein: CASSLSGLQPQHF.

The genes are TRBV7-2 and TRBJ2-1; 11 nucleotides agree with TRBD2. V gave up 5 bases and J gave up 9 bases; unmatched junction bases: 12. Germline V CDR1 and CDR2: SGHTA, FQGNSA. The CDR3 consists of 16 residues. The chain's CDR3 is CASSPQGSGGAGEQFF. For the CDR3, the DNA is TGTGCCAGCAGCCCCCAGGGTAGCGGGGGGGCCGGTGAGCAGTTCTTC.

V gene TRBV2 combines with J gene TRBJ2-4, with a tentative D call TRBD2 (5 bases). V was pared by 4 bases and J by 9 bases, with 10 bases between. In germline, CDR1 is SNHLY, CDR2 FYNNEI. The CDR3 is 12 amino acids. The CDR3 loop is CASSASGGIQYF. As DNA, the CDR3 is TGTGCCAGCAGTGCGTCAGGAGGCATTCAGTACTTC.

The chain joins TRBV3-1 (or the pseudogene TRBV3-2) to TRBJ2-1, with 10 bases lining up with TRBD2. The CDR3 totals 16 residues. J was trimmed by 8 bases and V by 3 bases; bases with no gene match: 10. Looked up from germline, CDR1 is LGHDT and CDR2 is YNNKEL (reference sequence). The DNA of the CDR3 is TGTGCCAGCAGCCAGTCTAGCGGGGGCTTTGGGGATGAGCAGTTCTTC. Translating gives CASSQSSGGFGDEQFF.

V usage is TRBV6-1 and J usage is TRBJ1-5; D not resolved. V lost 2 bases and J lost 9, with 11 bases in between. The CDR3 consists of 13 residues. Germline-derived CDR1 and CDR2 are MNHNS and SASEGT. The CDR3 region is CASSEKSNLPQHF. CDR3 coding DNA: TGTGCCAGCAGTGAAAAGAGTAACTTGCCCCAGCATTTT.

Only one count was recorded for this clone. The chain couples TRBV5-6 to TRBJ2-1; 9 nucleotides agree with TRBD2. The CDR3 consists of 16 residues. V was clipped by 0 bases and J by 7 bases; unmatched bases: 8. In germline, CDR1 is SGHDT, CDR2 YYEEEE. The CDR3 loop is CASSLGGGGAGNEQFF. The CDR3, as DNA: TGTGCCAGCAGCTTGGGAGGCGGGGGGGCCGGGAATGAGCAGTTCTTC.

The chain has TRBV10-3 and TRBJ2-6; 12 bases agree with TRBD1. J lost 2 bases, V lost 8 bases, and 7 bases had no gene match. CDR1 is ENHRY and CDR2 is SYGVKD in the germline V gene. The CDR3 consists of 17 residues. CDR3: CAISKGDRGPGANVLTF. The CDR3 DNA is TGTGCCATCTCTAAGGGGGACAGGGGGCCTGGGGCCAACGTCCTGACTTTC.

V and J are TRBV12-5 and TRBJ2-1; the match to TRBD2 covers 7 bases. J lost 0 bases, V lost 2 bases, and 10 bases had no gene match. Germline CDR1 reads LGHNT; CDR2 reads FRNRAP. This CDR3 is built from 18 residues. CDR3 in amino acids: CASGLQSTSESSYNEQFF. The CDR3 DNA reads TGTGCTAGTGGTTTGCAGTCAACTAGCGAGAGCTCCTACAATGAGCAGTTCTTC. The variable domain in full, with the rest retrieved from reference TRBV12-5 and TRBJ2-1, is DARVTQTPRHKVTEMGQEVTMRCQPILGHNTVFWYRQTMMQGLELLAYFRNRAPLDDSGMPKDRFSAEMPDATLATLKIQPSEPRDSAVYFCASGLQSTSESSYNEQFFGPGTRLTVL.

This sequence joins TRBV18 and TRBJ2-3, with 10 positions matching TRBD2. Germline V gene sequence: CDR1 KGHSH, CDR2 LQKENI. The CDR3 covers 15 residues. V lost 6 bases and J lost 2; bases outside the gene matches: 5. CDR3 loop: CASSRTSGDTDTQYF. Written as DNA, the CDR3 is TGTGCCAGCTCGCGCACTAGCGGGGACACAGATACGCAGTATTTT.

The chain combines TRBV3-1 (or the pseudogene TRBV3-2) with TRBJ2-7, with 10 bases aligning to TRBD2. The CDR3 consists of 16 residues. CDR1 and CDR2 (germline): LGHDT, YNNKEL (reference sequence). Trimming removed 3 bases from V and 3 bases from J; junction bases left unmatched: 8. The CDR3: CASSHFSGGPDYEQYF. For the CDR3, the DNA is TGTGCCAGCAGCCACTTTAGCGGGGGGCCGGACTACGAGCAGTACTTC.

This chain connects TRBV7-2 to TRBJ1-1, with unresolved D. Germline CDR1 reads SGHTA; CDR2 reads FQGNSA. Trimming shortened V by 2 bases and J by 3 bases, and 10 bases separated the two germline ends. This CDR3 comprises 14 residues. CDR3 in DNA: TGTGCCAGCAGCTTATTGTTCAGAGACACTGAAGCTTTCTTT. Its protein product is CASSLLFRDTEAFF.

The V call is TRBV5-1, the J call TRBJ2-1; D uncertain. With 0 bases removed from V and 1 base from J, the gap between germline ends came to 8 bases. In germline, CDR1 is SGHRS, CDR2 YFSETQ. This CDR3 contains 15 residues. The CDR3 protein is CASSLDVGSYNEQFF. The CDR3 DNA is TGCGCCAGCAGCTTGGATGTGGGGTCCTACAATGAGCAGTTCTTC.

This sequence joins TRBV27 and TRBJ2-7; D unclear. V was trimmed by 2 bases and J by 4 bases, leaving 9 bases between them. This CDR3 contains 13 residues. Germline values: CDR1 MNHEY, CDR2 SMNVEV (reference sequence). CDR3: CASSLSTAYEQYF. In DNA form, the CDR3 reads TGTGCCAGCAGTTTAAGTACAGCTTACGAGCAGTACTTC.